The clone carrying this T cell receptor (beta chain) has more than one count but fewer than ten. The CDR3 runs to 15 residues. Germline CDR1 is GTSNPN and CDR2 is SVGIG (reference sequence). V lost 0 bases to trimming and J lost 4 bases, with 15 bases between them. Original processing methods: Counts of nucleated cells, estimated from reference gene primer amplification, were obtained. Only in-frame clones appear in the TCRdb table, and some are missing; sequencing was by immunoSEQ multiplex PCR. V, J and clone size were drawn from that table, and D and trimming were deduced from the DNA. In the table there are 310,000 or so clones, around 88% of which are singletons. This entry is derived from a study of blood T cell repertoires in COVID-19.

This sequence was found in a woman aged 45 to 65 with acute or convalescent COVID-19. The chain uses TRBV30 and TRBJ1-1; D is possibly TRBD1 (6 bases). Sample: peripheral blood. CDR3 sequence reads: CAWSVRLGASTEAFF. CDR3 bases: TGTGCCTGGAGTGTACGTCTGGGGGCGAGCACTGAAGCTTTCTTT.